This T cell receptor (beta chain) is from a study of cytomegalovirus exposure and HLA in healthy donors listed by TCRdb under 2017. In terms of the full investigation: An earlier analysis of around 600 of the donors reported 250 to 300 Gb of sequence data and some 120 million unique TCR beta sequences from about 200 million T cells. The study aimed to test whether cataloging public T cell receptors could reveal signatures of past pathogen exposure. The T cell repertoires of 666 subjects were profiled by immunosequencing and related to cytomegalovirus serostatus. About 310 gigabases of sequencing data and approximately 85 million unique TCR sequences were included in an early release covering about 620 HLA-typed donors. Rather than drawing on any new phenotypic data, the later analysis identified candidate immune exposures from TCR beta sequences and the way those sequences occurred across donors. In an earlier analysis of 587 of the donors, high-throughput TCR beta sequencing was used to judge whether each TCR beta V gene segment behaved as functional or pseudogenic. On average, approximately 250,000 unique TCR beta nucleotide sequences were sequenced per donor among roughly 430 genotyped donors of the cohort, with 15% to 20% of those sequences being non-productive. Typing coverage varied by locus: roughly 629-630 donors for A, B, C, DRB1 and DQB1; approximately 500 for DQA1; about 570 for DPA1; around 490 for DPB1. Along with the approximately 600-subject first cohort, a separate validation cohort of over 90 different subjects was used. A later genetic analysis took genome-wide SNP genotypes for about three fifths of the roughly 700 donors and used that subset as a discovery cohort. To predict cytomegalovirus infection status, the study brought together high-throughput TCR immunosequencing, statistical association of individual TCRs with disease status, and machine learning. All discovery cohort repertoires had been generated on a single sequencing platform. Of the roughly 400 genotyped donors, approximately 83% fell in the genetic ancestry cluster associated with self-reported Caucasian donors. Because of strong linkage in the cohort, roughly five DR-DQ haplotypes were treated as single units for association and clustering. Both class I and class II loci were covered by HLA typing, at four-digit resolution. A later analysis re-analyzed previously published TCR beta repertoires from about 600 donors and added high-resolution HLA genotyping to study TCR occurrence patterns. Alongside the repertoire data, information on donor age, sex, ethnicity and CMV serostatus was compiled. Overall study outcomes, separate from this receptor: The authors suggested that the approach could potentially be extended to other disease states and immunological phenotypes. The cohort was sequenced for TCR beta chains only, and without alpha or paired-chain data the features that could be detected were limited. Because some donors lacked HLA typing at each locus, the association tests relied only on the typed subset. Because counts were too low, seventeen rarely observed V segments, including chromosome 9 orphons, were left out of the earlier analysis of approximately 580 of the donors. In a later genetic analysis, a missense DCLRE1C variant was associated with V-gene and J-gene trimming of TCR beta chains, and the association was replicated in an independent cohort. A later analysis associated about 16,000 TCR beta sequences with specific HLA alleles at a false discovery rate of 0.05. The classifier was reported to diagnose cytomegalovirus status with high specificity and sensitivity in both the original cohort and the validation cohort. A later analysis reported that several top co-occurrence clusters appeared linked to parvovirus B19, influenza, CMV and Epstein-Barr virus. Correlated functional status among segregating V segments might reflect linkage disequilibrium, but an unknown experimental factor could not be ruled out. In a later analysis, TCR association rates were found to vary across HLA loci, with the most associated TCRs seen for DRB1 alleles and the fewest for HLA-C alleles. The presence/absence analyses assumed that sequencing depth was roughly uniform across donors, and that assumption may not be true. The study gave a list of 150 to 200 TCR beta chains associated with cytomegalovirus. Some IMGT-functional V segments, including TRBV6-2 and TRBV6-3, could not be told apart with the 87-base-pair reads, so those segments were excluded. A group of highly shared sequence variants was considered likely to be a technical artifact of the sequencing pipeline. A further reported finding was that TCR beta sequences accurately predicted the HLA-A and HLA-B alleles for most subjects in the first cohort. A later genetic analysis reported fewer N-insertions in productive TCRs among donors in an Asian-associated ancestry cluster than the roughly 700-donor mean. While some public TCRs were present in many individuals, most TCR sequences turned up only very rarely across donors. Broadly in line with IMGT annotations, most TCR beta V segments showed up in productive rearrangements about 87% or about 30% of the time in an earlier analysis of several hundred of the donors. In a later analysis, HLA-associated TCR beta chains were found to be more clonally expanded and to have lower generation probabilities than equally common non-associated chains. CMV serostatus was the only immune exposure information available for the cohort. A later analysis found that most CMV-associated TCR beta chains appeared HLA-restricted, with HLA associations seemingly driven largely by CMV exposure. When HLA alleles, especially DR and DQ, strongly co-occurred, TCR associations were difficult to assign to individual alleles. A few of the identified cytomegalovirus-associated TCR beta chains were confirmed in vitro to be specific for cytomegalovirus antigens.

As for this clone: Its antigen remains undetermined.

Receptor libraries were prepared by the immunoSEQ multiplex PCR assay. The multiplex PCR relied on a mix of 60 forward primers for TCR Vbeta segments and 13 reverse primers for TCR Jbeta segments. The CDR3 region of rearranged TCR beta genes was amplified from genomic DNA with a multiplex PCR assay. The Illumina HiSeq System was used to sequence the amplified TCR beta libraries as 87-base-pair reads. The paper's processing steps were these. A later analysis tallied 80 million to 95 million unique TCR beta chains across the 600 to 700 repertoires, and about 12 million of those chains were shared by two or more donors. Raw reads were error-corrected and collapsed into unique sequences with a nearest-neighbor algorithm that merged closely related sequences to remove PCR and sequencing errors. V, D and J gene segments were assigned by aligning CDR3 sequences to IMGT reference sequences. For a sequence to be retained, at least a six-nucleotide match to both a V gene segment and a J gene segment was required. Rearrangements were called productive when the CDR3 lacked stop codons and stayed in frame with V and J; all others were non-productive. Following IMGT convention, CDR3 was defined as the stretch from the second conserved V-encoded cysteine up to the conserved J-encoded phenylalanine. The earlier analysis of approximately 590 of the donors excluded any sequence lacking an unambiguous match to a single V gene segment. In an earlier analysis of approximately 590 of the donors, a V segment was called functional when productive rearrangements were above 56.7%, and segregating when the standard deviation between donors exceeded 5%. A statistical classification framework was built for diagnosing cytomegalovirus status from the catalog of TCR beta chain sequences. V and J gene assignment, in a later analysis, came from comparing TCR nucleotide sequences with IMGT/GENE-DB human TR gene sequences. A later analysis assigned CDR3 sequences and most-parsimonious VDJ recombination scenarios with the TCRdist pipeline. A later analysis defined each TCR beta chain by its CDR3 amino acid sequence plus V-gene family, and excluded reads lacking a unique V-gene family. In a later analysis, a few hundred highly shared, low-generation-probability nucleotide sequences were removed to address suspected cross-contamination and a sequencing artifact. For each public chain, a later analysis derived a clonal expansion index from normalized ranks of inferred template counts within each repertoire. A later analysis computed generation probabilities with a VDJ recombination model fitted to out-of-frame rearrangements, and checked the results against IGoR. A later analysis scored TCR-TCR, TCR-HLA and TCR-CMV co-occurrence with hypergeometric tests, applying a repertoire-size bias correction to TCR pairs. To estimate false discovery rates, a later analysis permuted the HLA or CMV assignments 20 times. In a later analysis, co-occurring TCRs were grouped with DBSCAN, and TCRdist sequence similarity was added when clustering was performed within HLA-allele-positive subsets. Repertoires with fewer than 30,000 or more than 120,000 public chains were left out of co-occurrence clustering, as were five repertoires with anomalous nucleotide sharing. The table was pulled from immuneACCESS by TCRdb, which kept in-frame rearrangements only. Such tables lose some clones; where checked, under half of the loss comes from unresolved V genes, and the rest has no known cause. For V, J and clone size, that table is used; D and trimming come from the DNA. The table held for this sample gives about 160,000 clones. The leading ten clones occupy 1% to 1.5% of the sample.

Between the V and J ends, shortened by 3 bases and 1 base respectively, the junction contains 12 bases. The CDR3 has 15 amino acids, counting the end cysteine and phenylalanine. Of the read, only the CDR3 DNA is kept; its 45 bases are in frame from base 1. CDR1 and CDR2, looked up from the germline V gene, are MNHNS and SASEGT. The cohort consisted of 600 to 750 healthy bone marrow donors. At the time of sampling, every cohort member was nominally healthy, though immune exposures that went unrecorded were likely present. The donor tested CMV seronegative, placing the donor among the 300 to 400 seronegative members of the cohort. Every donor gave a peripheral blood sample, and the peripheral blood mononuclear cells from that sample were used for TCR beta sequencing. The Qiagen DNeasy Blood Extraction Kit was used to extract genomic DNA from the blood cell samples.

The sequenced material came from PBMCs. This TCR came from a woman aged 60-75 years in good health and CMV-seronegative. In this chain, TRBV6-1 is recombined with TRBJ1-1; too little of a D gene remains to name it. The CDR3 reads as follows: CASSDVQVRNTEAFF. The nucleotides read TGTGCCAGCAGTGATGTCCAAGTTAGGAACACTGAAGCTTTCTTT.